The 29 T cell receptor beta chains below all came from one sample that was sequenced in a study of identical twins. Via MiXCR, TCRdb re-called the 5' RACE reads, giving one row per CDR3 protein. Of 1.5 million or so distinct CDR3 sequences in the sample, about 32% are singletons; the top ten hold under 0.35%. The sequencing sample was made of cord blood. These receptors came from a newborn girl in good health.

Worth noting for this clonotype: At one of its ends the junction is not consistent with the germline gene, which may arise from a read error. J is TRBJ2-5 and V is TRBV7-2, with 9 nucleotides matching TRBD2. Germline CDR1 is SGHTA and CDR2 is FQGNSA. The CDR3 covers 14 residues. The CDR3 DNA follows: TGTGCCTGCAGCTGGACTAGCGTACAAGAGACCCAGTACTTC. Protein sequence: CACSWTSVQETQYF.

This clonotype has just a few counts. The V call is TRBV20-1, the J call TRBJ1-2; D is possibly TRBD1 (6 bases). Trimming removed 6 bases at V and 5 bases at J, with 19 bases between. This CDR3 spans 14 amino acids. The V gene's germline CDR1 is DFQATT and CDR2 SNEGSKA (reference sequence). The CDR3 loop is CSATEGTGLYGYTF. The CDR3 coding sequence is TGCAGTGCCACAGAGGGCACAGGGCTTTATGGCTACACCTTC.

The chain combines TRBV5-1 with TRBJ1-1, with D hard to call. V was pared by 0 bases and J by 0 bases, with 12 bases between. Germline CDR1 and CDR2: SGHRS and YFSETQ. This CDR3 comprises 16 residues. In nucleotides, the CDR3 is TGCGCCAGCAGCTTGGATCCGACCAGGATGAACACTGAAGCTTTCTTT. It encodes CASSLDPTRMNTEAFF.

This clonotype appeared a single time. One end of the junction does not line up with germline, which may come from a read error. The J gene is TRBJ2-3, the V gene TRBV5-1; the match to TRBD1 covers 7 bases. In germline, CDR1 is SGHRS, CDR2 YFSETQ. CDR3 size: 14 residues. In DNA form, the CDR3 reads TGCGCCAGCAGCTTGGAAAAAGGGACAGATACGCGGTATTTT. This encodes CASSLEKGTDTRYF.

In this sample, this clonotype turned up many times. The gene calls are TRBV29-1 and TRBJ2-1; 7 bases map to TRBD2. CDR3 length equals 16 residues. Germline values: CDR1 SQVTM, CDR2 ANQGSEA. J gave up 2 bases and V 6 bases, and 13 bases lay outside the gene matches. CDR3 residues: CSVLHSGLDPYNEQFF. The CDR3 nucleotides are TGCAGCGTCCTGCATTCCGGACTAGATCCCTACAATGAGCAGTTCTTC.

This clonotype was observed a handful of times. This rearrangement joins TRBV20-1 to TRBJ2-7; 8 bases agree with TRBD2. The germline gives CDR1 DFQATT, CDR2 SNEGSKA (reference sequence). The CDR3 covers 15 residues. The ends lost 5 bases at V and 3 bases at J; junction bases unmatched: 12. The CDR3 protein is CSADPGTRTHYEQYF. The CDR3 DNA reads as TGCAGTGCTGATCCCGGGACTAGGACGCACTACGAGCAGTACTTC.

This clonotype was seen a few times. The chain links TRBV29-1 to TRBJ2-7, with D uncertain. Germline assignment: CDR1 SQVTM and CDR2 ANQGSEA. This CDR3 is built from 12 residues. Trimming took off 4 bases at V and 1 base at J, with 8 bases between the two ends. The CDR3 region has the DNA TGCAGCGTTGGCAAGTCTTCCTACGAGCAGTACTTC. This sequence encodes CSVGKSSYEQYF.

The J gene is TRBJ2-5, the V gene TRBV30; possibly TRBD2 for D (5 bases). Germline V gives CDR1 GTSNPN, CDR2 SVGIG (reference sequence). Trimming removed 2 bases from V and 4 bases from J, with 11 bases in between. The length of the CDR3 is 13 residues. In DNA, the CDR3 is TGTGCCTGGAGTCTAGGACTGTCAGAGACCCAGTACTTC. Translated: CAWSLGLSETQYF. Full variable domain (outside the CDR3, taken from reference TRBV30 and TRBJ2-5): SQTIHQWPATLVQPVGSPLSLECTVEGTSNPNLYWYRQAAGRGLQLLFYSVGIGQISSEVPQNLSASRPQDRQFILSSKKLLLSDSGFYLCAWSLGLSETQYFGPGTRLLVL.

This clonotype was seen more than once but under ten times. The chain carries TRBV4-1 and TRBJ2-1; D unclear. Germline CDR1 is MGHRA and CDR2 is YSYEKL. This CDR3 is 17 amino acids long. V shed 5 bases and J shed 4 bases, with 21 bases lying between them. DNA of the CDR3: TGCGCCAGCAGCTGGCGTGGTAGCACGGATGGGTACAATGAGCAGTTCTTC. The encoded protein is CASSWRGSTDGYNEQFF.

This chain links TRBV18 with TRBJ1-2; no firm D call. This CDR3 contains 12 residues. The V end lost 3 bases, the J end lost 8 bases, and 10 bases lay between the germline ends. The germline CDR1 and CDR2 sequences are KGHSH and LQKENI. As DNA, the CDR3 is TGTGCCAGCTCACCGGAGCGGATAGGCTACACCTTC. As protein: CASSPERIGYTF.

This clonotype has just a few counts. This CDR3 reads CASSPSNREGGYTF. CDR3 nucleotide sequence: TGTGCCAGCAGTCCATCCAACAGGGAAGGAGGCTACACCTTC. The chain uses TRBV6-6 and TRBJ1-2; weak D call: TRBD1 (6 bases). V lost 5 bases and J 8 bases, leaving 18 bases between the germline ends. The CDR3 loop spans 14 amino acids. Germline V gives CDR1 MNHNY, CDR2 SVGAGI (reference sequence).

The CDR3, as DNA: TGTGCCAGCAGCTTGCAGCACTATGGCTACACCTTC. Protein sequence: CASSLQHYGYTF. The chain couples TRBV11-2 to TRBJ1-2, with D unresolved. The CDR3 runs 12 residues. The germline CDR1 and CDR2 sequences are SGHAT and FQNNGV. V was clipped by 3 bases and J by 3 bases, with 5 bases between them. Filled out from reference TRBV11-2 and TRBJ1-2, the complete variable domain reads EAGVAQSPRYKIIEKRQSVAFWCNPISGHATLYWYQQILGQGPKLLIQFQNNGVVDDSQLPKDRFSAERLKGVDSTLKIQPAKLEDSAVYLCASSLQHYGYTFGSGTRLTVV.

This clonotype was recorded many times. The chain couples TRBV2 to TRBJ2-3, with D maybe TRBD1 (6 bases). Trimming left V 5 bases short and J 2 bases short, with 14 bases between. CDR1 SNHLY and CDR2 FYNNEI come from the germline V gene. CDR3 length equals 15 residues. CDR3 DNA: TGTGCCAGCAGTCGCGCCCACAGGGTCACAGATACGCAGTATTTT. Its protein is CASSRAHRVTDTQYF.

The CDR3 loop is CASSEQGKNIQYF. CDR3 sequence (DNA): TGTGCCAGCAGTGAACAGGGCAAAAACATTCAGTACTTC. This chain links TRBV25-1 with TRBJ2-5; maybe TRBD1 (5 bases). The J call is doubtful: the DNA matches TRBJ2-4 better. This CDR3 is 13 amino acids long. CDR1 and CDR2 (germline): MGHDK, SYGVNS.

This clonotype has more than one count but fewer than ten. This chain joins TRBV2 and TRBJ2-3, with TRBD2 identical over 10 bases. This CDR3 has 13 amino acids. The germline CDR1 and CDR2 sequences are SNHLY and FYNNEI. The trim removed 11 bases at V and 4 bases at J, leaving 6 bases unmatched. The CDR3 region is CAGLAGVADTQYF. In nucleotides, the CDR3 is TGTGCCGGGCTAGCGGGGGTCGCAGATACGCAGTATTTT.

This clonotype was picked up a small number of times. The V call is TRBV5-1, the J call TRBJ1-6; no clear D gene. The germline V gene has CDR1 SGHRS and CDR2 YFSETQ. The ends were cut back, 0 bases at V and 7 bases at J, with 11 bases in the middle. This CDR3 has 15 amino acids. The DNA for the CDR3 is TGCGCCAGCAGCTTGGTAGAGGATGGCAATTCACCCCTCCACTTT. Amino acids: CASSLVEDGNSPLHF. Looking up the rest from reference TRBV5-1 and TRBJ1-6 gives the full variable domain: KAGVTQTPRYLIKTRGQQVTLSCSPISGHRSVSWYQQTPGQGLQFLFEYFSETQRNKGNFPGRFSGRQFSNSRSEMNVSTLELGDSALYLCASSLVEDGNSPLHFGNGTRLTVT.

This chain connects TRBV20-1 to TRBJ2-2, with 15 bases identical to TRBD2. The CDR3 length is 17 residues. CDR1 DFQATT and CDR2 SNEGSKA come from the germline V gene (reference sequence). V was pared by 0 bases and J by 8 bases, with 7 bases of the junction left unmatched. This chain's CDR3 is CSAREKGLAGGLGELFF. CDR3 DNA: TGCAGTGCTAGAGAAAAAGGACTAGCGGGGGGGCTTGGGGAGCTGTTTTTT.

For this clonotype: The junction differs from germline at one of its ends, possibly a read error. The CDR3, as DNA: TGCAGCGCCCTCAAGCTGGGGGGCTCTGGGGCCAACGTCCCGACTTTC. It codes for CSALKLGGSGANVPTF. The chain recombines TRBV29-1 with TRBJ2-6; either TRBD1 or TRBD2 may fit D (6 bases each). The germline CDR1 and CDR2 sequences are SQVTM and ANQGSEA. This CDR3 is 16 amino acids long.

This clonotype showed up just a few times. The chain couples TRBV5-1 to TRBJ1-5, with D possibly being TRBD1 (5 bases). The germline CDR1 and CDR2 sequences are SGHRS and YFSETQ. Trimming took 1 base from V and 5 from J, leaving 13 bases between them. The CDR3 is made up of 15 amino acids. The CDR3 region has the DNA TGCGCCAGCAGCTTGCGGGGGTCGCTTGATCAGCCCCAGCATTTT. Its protein product is CASSLRGSLDQPQHF.

In nucleotides, the CDR3 is TGCGCCAGCAGCTTGCCGGAATCCTACGAGCAGTACTTC. It yields the protein CASSLPESYEQYF. The chain couples TRBV5-1 to TRBJ2-7, with no clear D. V lost 1 base and J lost 1, with 6 bases in between. This CDR3 region has 13 residues. Per the germline V gene, CDR1 is SGHRS and CDR2 is YFSETQ.

This clonotype has just a few counts. The V gene is TRBV28, the J gene TRBJ1-6; 8 nucleotides line up with TRBD1. CDR1 and CDR2 from the germline V gene are MDHEN and SYDVKM. Unmatched junction bases numbered 11, after V lost 3 bases and J lost 4 bases. The CDR3 length is 18 residues. The CDR3 region has the DNA TGTGCCAGCAGTTTGGGGGGACCGGGACAGGCTTATAATTCACCCCTCCACTTT. It is translated as CASSLGGPGQAYNSPLHF.

This rearrangement joins TRBV27 to TRBJ2-1; the D gene is possibly TRBD1 (6 bases). CDR1 and CDR2 from the germline V gene are MNHEY and SMNVEV (reference sequence). The CDR3 has 15 residues. Trimming shortened V by 7 bases and J by 4 bases, and 17 bases separated the two germline ends. The CDR3 DNA is TGTGCCAGCACCAAAGACAGGCAGACGTACAATGAGCAGTTCTTC. Amino acids: CASTKDRQTYNEQFF.

This clonotype was recorded at least ten times. The chain joins TRBV11-2 to TRBJ2-5; tentative D call: TRBD2 (6 bases). This CDR3 comprises 17 residues. Between the trimmed V and J ends, which lost 1 base and 11 bases, there was a span of 26 bases. Germline V gene data show CDR1 as SGHAT and CDR2 as FQNNGV. CDR3 protein: CASSLAGLRERAFVQYF. The CDR3 bases are TGTGCCAGCAGCTTAGCTGGCCTCCGGGAGCGCGCATTTGTTCAGTACTTC. Full variable domain (rest looked up from reference TRBV11-2 and TRBJ2-5): EAGVAQSPRYKIIEKRQSVAFWCNPISGHATLYWYQQILGQGPKLLIQFQNNGVVDDSQLPKDRFSAERLKGVDSTLKIQPAKLEDSAVYLCASSLAGLRERAFVQYFGPGTRLLVL.

This clonotype occurred a few times. J is TRBJ2-5 and V is TRBV5-1; 10 bases agree with TRBD2. The germline gives CDR1 SGHRS, CDR2 YFSETQ. The CDR3 sequence is 17 residues long. Unmatched junction bases numbered 20, after V lost 4 bases and J lost 11 bases. The CDR3 region has the DNA TGCGCCAGCAGCGACCGGACTAGCGGCTTTCCTCGGAAAGAGCAGTACTTC. Its protein product is CASSDRTSGFPRKEQYF.

The sample holds many counts of this clonotype. The chain is built from TRBV14 and TRBJ2-3, with 10 bases fitting TRBD2. Germline V lookup: CDR1 SGHDN, CDR2 FVKESK. V was pared by 4 bases and J by 2 bases, with 6 bases of the junction left unmatched. The CDR3 is 16 residues long. The chain's CDR3 is CASSPKLAGITDTQYF. In DNA, the CDR3 is TGTGCCAGCAGCCCCAAACTAGCGGGAATCACAGATACGCAGTATTTT.

This clonotype has ten or more counts. The V call is TRBV12-3 or TRBV12-4, the J call TRBJ2-3; D call uncertain. The CDR3 loop spans 15 amino acids. Trimming removed 2 bases from V and 4 bases from J, with 13 bases in between. The CDR3 region is CASSLSPLVADTQYF. As DNA, the CDR3 is TGTGCCAGCAGTTTAAGCCCTCTAGTGGCAGATACGCAGTATTTT.

The V and J genes are TRBV2 and TRBJ2-1; D is undetermined. In germline, CDR1 is SNHLY, CDR2 FYNNEI. The CDR3 spans 16 residues. Deletions cut 6 bases from V and 4 bases from J, with 19 bases between. The CDR3 reads CASRSRFQGLYNEQFF. CDR3 coding DNA: TGTGCCAGCAGGAGCCGGTTCCAAGGCCTTTACAATGAGCAGTTCTTC.

This clonotype was observed many times. A junction boundary mismatches the germline segment, possibly from a read error. The V call is TRBV5-1, the J call TRBJ2-7; D possibly uses TRBD1 or TRBD2 (5 bases each). The CDR3 spans 12 residues. The V gene's germline CDR1 is SGHRS and CDR2 YFSETQ. CDR3 bases: TGTGCCAGCAGCGGACAAACCTACGAGCAGTACTTC. Protein: CASSGQTYEQYF.

The chain carries TRBV28 and TRBJ2-3; D ambiguous. Germline assignment: CDR1 MDHEN and CDR2 SYDVKM. V lost 4 bases and J 2 bases, leaving 19 bases between the germline ends. CDR3 length: 17 residues. The CDR3 region is CASSSPRSSAFTDTQYF. In DNA, the CDR3 is TGTGCCAGCAGTTCCCCCCGGTCTTCCGCTTTCACAGATACGCAGTATTTT.